This T cell receptor (beta chain) is drawn from a study of T cell repertoires in cytomegalovirus infection. Across the whole study: Selection of CMV epitopes for the study included recently identified HLA-C-restricted and well-studied HLA-B-restricted ones. Public signatures in TCR beta pointed to CMV infection and matching HLA type. Whole-study results and caveats: The ex vivo response showed dominance by HLA-C-restricted CMV-specific TCR beta clonotypes.

This clonotype was seen a few times. The antigen remains unidentified. In TCRdb, the reads were re-called with MiXCR into one record per CDR3 protein. This repertoire shows approximately 120,000 distinct CDR3 sequences, around 28% found once; its top ten account for about 81%. This receptor was identified in a human donor in good health (CMV status not recorded). Some clones in this sample may be carry-over from other donors' samples. Sequencing was performed on CD8+ T cells from cultured PBMCs, taken from culture after CMV antigen stimulation.

This chain's CDR3 is CASKFQNTEAFF. The CDR3 coding sequence is TGTGCCAGTAAGTTCCAGAACACTGAAGCTTTCTTT. This rearrangement joins TRBV19 to TRBJ1-1, with D unresolved. Trimming took off 7 bases at V and 1 base at J, with 7 bases between the two ends. The CDR3 has 12 residues. Germline CDR1 LNHDA, CDR2 SQIVND (reference sequence). Supplemented by reference TRBV19 and TRBJ1-1, the full variable domain reads DGGITQSPKYLFRKEGQNVTLSCEQNLNHDAMYWYRQDPGQGLRLIYYSQIVNDFQKGDIAEGYSVSREKKESFPLTVTSAQKNPTAFYLCASKFQNTEAFFGQGTRLTVV.